These 27 T cell receptor beta chains share one sample of origin, sequenced in a study of control samples from healthy donors and cancer patients. Profiling relied on immunoSEQ multiplex PCR, and the TCRdb table lists in-frame clones only, not all of them. This table has 85,000 to 110,000 clones, roughly 91% appearing once. Sequencing was performed on PBMCs. These receptors came from a man aged 55 to 69 with lung cancer.

V and J are TRBV9 and TRBJ1-3, with D possibly being TRBD1 (6 bases). V lost 2 bases and J lost 0, with 18 bases in between. CDR1 and CDR2 (germline): SGDLS, YYNGEE. This CDR3 spans 18 amino acids. This CDR3 is CASSVAPRDRFSGNTIYF. The CDR3 DNA reads as TGTGCCAGCAGCGTGGCTCCCAGAGACAGGTTCTCTGGAAACACCATATATTTT.

This sequence joins TRBV5-1 and TRBJ1-2; 10 bases agree with TRBD1. The CDR3 sequence is 15 residues long. The V and J ends lost 0 bases and 4 bases, in that order; junction bases with no gene match: 3. CDR1 and CDR2 (germline): SGHRS, YFSETQ. Here the CDR3 reads CASSLGDRGGYGYTF. The CDR3 DNA follows: TGCGCCAGCAGCTTGGGGGACAGGGGTGGCTATGGCTACACCTTC.

In nucleotides, the CDR3 is TGTGCCAGCAGCTTAGCCGTTGTGGAGCCCCAGCATTTT. As protein: CASSLAVVEPQHF. The rearrangement uses TRBV7-2 and TRBJ1-5; D ambiguous. Germline values: CDR1 SGHTA, CDR2 FQGNSA. Trimming removed 0 bases from V and 8 bases from J, with 8 bases in between. This CDR3 has 13 amino acids.

The chain uses TRBV4-1 and TRBJ1-1; D is ambiguous. CDR1 and CDR2 (germline): MGHRA, YSYEKL. V was clipped by 4 bases and J by 7 bases, with 16 bases between them. The CDR3 covers 14 residues. CDR3 sequence (DNA): TGCGCCAGCAGCCCAGGACTCCAGACGGTTGAAGCTTTCTTT. Its translation is CASSPGLQTVEAFF.

The chain uses TRBV11-3 and TRBJ2-3; perhaps D is TRBD1 or TRBD2 (5 bases each). V was trimmed by 0 bases and J by 8 bases, leaving 6 bases between them. The CDR3 spans 12 residues. CDR1 and CDR2 (germline): SGHNT, YENEEA. The CDR3 nucleotides are TGTGCCAGCAGCTTAGAGGGACGTACGCAGTATTTT. It is translated as CASSLEGRTQYF.

This sequence joins TRBV5-1 and TRBJ2-7; weak D call: TRBD1 (6 bases). The ends were cut back, 0 bases at V and 3 bases at J, with 13 bases in the middle. The CDR3 contains 15 residues. Germline V gives CDR1 SGHRS, CDR2 YFSETQ. The CDR3 nucleotides read TGCGCCAGCAGCTTGGGGACAGCCGCGCTCTACGAGCAGTACTTC. Amino acid sequence: CASSLGTAALYEQYF.

This chain uses TRBV18 with TRBJ1-2; 7 positions match TRBD1. Trimming took 2 bases from V and 0 from J; bases not matched to a gene: 9. The CDR3 runs 17 residues. Germline assignment: CDR1 KGHSH and CDR2 LQKENI. CDR3: CASSPGIGTEANYGYTF. CDR3 bases: TGTGCCAGCTCACCAGGGATAGGGACAGAAGCTAACTATGGCTACACCTTC.

The CDR3 here is CASSLTGTVPGETQYF. The DNA of the CDR3 is TGTGCCAGCAGCTTGACCGGGACAGTCCCGGGAGAGACCCAGTACTTC. The chain carries TRBV5-8 and TRBJ2-5, with 7 bases matching TRBD1. The CDR3 is made up of 16 amino acids. Germline CDR1 is SGHTS and CDR2 is YDEGEE. After removal of 1 base from V and 4 bases from J, the junction contained 10 bases not matched to a gene. Full variable domain (remainder filled in from reference TRBV5-8 and TRBJ2-5): EAGVTQSPTHLIKTRGQQATLRCSPISGHTSVYWYQQALGLGLQFLLWYDEGEERNRGNFPPRFSGRQFPNYSSELNVNALELEDSALYLCASSLTGTVPGETQYFGPGTRLLVL.

This chain links TRBV12-5 with TRBJ1-1; 8 positions match TRBD1. The CDR3 runs to 14 residues. The trim removed 6 bases at V and 5 bases at J, leaving 8 bases unmatched. CDR1 is LGHNT and CDR2 is FRNRAP in the germline V gene. The CDR3 nucleotides are TGTGCTAGTGGGACAGGGGCCCGTGGAACTGAAGCTTTCTTT. It yields the protein CASGTGARGTEAFF.

This chain links TRBV18 with TRBJ1-1; D gene uncertain. V lost 2 bases and J lost 10, with 17 bases in between. This CDR3 region has 14 residues. Germline V gives CDR1 KGHSH, CDR2 LQKENI. The CDR3 region is CASSPTGRTGGAFF. Here the CDR3 DNA reads TGTGCCAGCTCACCAACCGGGAGAACCGGAGGAGCTTTCTTT.

V usage is TRBV4-1 and J usage is TRBJ1-5; D remains ambiguous. This CDR3 comprises 16 residues. The germline V gene has CDR1 MGHRA and CDR2 YSYEKL. V was trimmed by 0 bases and J by 2 bases, leaving 11 bases between them. The CDR3: CASSQDPRLGNQPQHF. DNA of the CDR3: TGCGCCAGCAGCCAAGATCCTAGGCTTGGCAATCAGCCCCAGCATTTT.

The chain uses TRBV24-1 and TRBJ1-3; the D is unclear. Per the germline V gene, CDR1 is KGHDR and CDR2 is SFDVKD. The V end was cut by 0 bases, the J end by 2 bases, with 4 bases between. This CDR3 has 14 residues. The CDR3 nucleotides read TGTGCCACCAGTGATTTGGCTGCTGGAAACACCATATATTTT. Its protein product is CATSDLAAGNTIYF.

The rearrangement joins TRBV27 to TRBJ2-2, with D perhaps TRBD1 (6 bases). The V and J ends lost 8 bases and 1 base respectively, with 14 bases between them. Germline V gene sequence: CDR1 MNHEY, CDR2 SMNVEV (reference sequence). CDR3 length: 15 amino acids. The CDR3 DNA is TGTGCCAGCCAACAGCCCAGGGGGAACACCGGGGAGCTGTTTTTT. Amino acids: CASQQPRGNTGELFF.

The chain couples TRBV30 to TRBJ2-2; TRBD2 is a possible D gene (6 bases). The V end was cut by 6 bases, the J end by 5 bases, with 19 bases between. This CDR3 is 15 amino acids long. CDR1 and CDR2 from the germline V gene are GTSNPN and SVGIG (reference sequence). CDR3 DNA: TGTGCCTGTAGCGGCCGGACCTTCTTAACCGGGGAGCTGTTTTTT. This translates into CACSGRTFLTGELFF.

V usage is TRBV29-1 and J usage is TRBJ1-1; no clear D gene. The CDR3 runs 13 residues. V dropped 5 bases and J dropped 1 base, with 11 bases sitting between them. Per germline, CDR1 SQVTM and CDR2 ANQGSEA. In nucleotides, the CDR3 is TGCAGCGTTCGAACACCGCAGAACACTGAAGCTTTCTTT. It yields the protein CSVRTPQNTEAFF.

This clone was seen just once. The chain uses TRBV29-1 and TRBJ2-7; tentatively, D is TRBD1 (6 bases). CDR1 is SQVTM, CDR2 ANQGSEA, per germline. The CDR3 is 12 amino acids. Between the trimmed V and J ends, which lost 6 bases and 1 base, there was a span of 10 bases. The CDR3 DNA reads as TGCAGCGTCAGGACAGCTTCCTACGAGCAGTACGTC. Translated: CSVRTASYEQYV.

This chain links TRBV12-5 with TRBJ1-1; D remains ambiguous. CDR3 length: 13 residues. With 2 bases removed from V and 2 bases from J, the gap between germline ends came to 6 bases. Germline loops: CDR1 LGHNT, CDR2 FRNRAP. CDR3 amino acids: CASGLRENTEAFF. The CDR3 region has the DNA TGTGCTAGTGGTTTGCGTGAAAACACTGAAGCTTTCTTT.

A single count supports this clone. This rearrangement joins TRBV27 to TRBJ1-6; possible D gene TRBD1, 6 bases. Per the germline V gene, CDR1 is MNHEY and CDR2 is SMNVEV (reference sequence). The germline V and J ends were trimmed by 4 bases and 1 base, with 8 bases remaining between them. CDR3 length: 15 amino acids. This CDR3 is CASSYQGSYNSPLHF. The CDR3, as DNA: TGTGCCAGCAGTTACCAGGGGTCCTATAATTCACCCCTCCACTTT.

CDR3 DNA: TGTGCCAGCAGTCAGAGGGGCTCCTACGAGCAGTACTTC. It codes for CASSQRGSYEQYF. The chain recombines TRBV6-6 with TRBJ2-7, with D possibly being TRBD1 or TRBD2 (5 bases each). CDR1 MNHNY and CDR2 SVGAGI come from the germline V gene (reference sequence). The CDR3 is made up of 13 amino acids. The V gene lost 5 bases and the J gene lost 0 bases, with 8 bases spanning the gap.

This clone was seen a single time. This chain uses TRBV30 with TRBJ1-4; D gene ambiguous. The CDR3 covers 15 residues. The germline V gene encodes CDR1 GTSNPN and CDR2 SVGIG (reference sequence). V shed 5 bases and J shed 2 bases, with 15 bases lying between them. CDR3 sequence reads: CAWARVGITNEKLFF. The CDR3 DNA is TGTGCCTGGGCGAGGGTCGGGATCACTAATGAAAAACTGTTTTTT.

This chain links TRBV5-6 with TRBJ1-1, with a tentative D call TRBD1 (6 bases). V lost 6 bases to trimming and J lost 10 bases, with 19 bases between them. Germline-derived CDR1 and CDR2 are SGHDT and YYEEEE. This CDR3 region has 13 residues. This CDR3 reads CASNAGGQDRAFF. The CDR3 DNA follows: TGTGCCAGCAACGCGGGGGGCCAGGATAGAGCTTTCTTT.

This chain uses TRBV19 with TRBJ1-3, with a possible D match to TRBD1 (6 bases). Trimming pared 7 bases from V and 3 bases from J, leaving 22 bases between. The germline CDR1 and CDR2 sequences are LNHDA and SQIVND (reference sequence). The CDR3 length is 17 residues. The CDR3 sequence is CASTPKIQGLSGNTIYF. DNA for the CDR3: TGTGCCAGTACCCCGAAGATTCAGGGGCTAAGTGGAAACACCATATATTTT.

Concerning this clone itself: A junction end diverges from the germline sequence, so it may reflect a read error. The chain is built from TRBV7-3 and TRBJ1-1, with 10 nucleotides matching TRBD1. The CDR3 covers 17 residues. The germline V gene has CDR1 SGHTA and CDR2 FQGTGA. DNA for the CDR3: TGTGCCAGCAGGTTAACCCCGGGACAGGGGCCAAACACTGAAGCTTTCTTT. The encoded protein is CASRLTPGQGPNTEAFF.

The chain combines TRBV7-3 with TRBJ2-2, with 8 bases matching TRBD2. CDR3 length equals 18 residues. V gave up 1 base and J gave up 5 bases; unmatched junction bases: 12. Germline V gene data show CDR1 as SGHTA and CDR2 as FQGTGA. CDR3: CASSLSPAGAVGTGELFF. The CDR3 DNA is TGTGCCAGCAGCTTAAGTCCAGCGGGGGCTGTTGGGACCGGGGAGCTGTTTTTT.

Comment on this clone: Sequence at one end of the junction differs from germline and may be a read error. The chain links TRBV27 to TRBJ2-2, with 10 bases that match TRBD2. The CDR3 runs to 17 residues. Germline loops: CDR1 MNHEY, CDR2 SMNVEV (reference sequence). The DNA of the CDR3 is TGCGCCCGCAGCTCACAACAGCGGGGGGGCCGGACCGGGGAGCTGTTTTTT. It codes for CARSSQQRGGRTGELFF.

V gene TRBV10-2 combines with J gene TRBJ2-4; TRBD2 agrees at 10 bases. Per germline, CDR1 WSHSY and CDR2 SAAADI. Losses at the gene ends were 7 bases for V and 4 bases for J; bases not matched to a gene: 1. The CDR3 spans 13 residues. This chain's CDR3 is CASKLAGKNIQYF. The CDR3 DNA reads as TGCGCCAGCAAACTAGCGGGGAAAAACATTCAGTACTTC.

The gene calls are TRBV20-1 and TRBJ1-2; D may be TRBD1 (5 bases). Trimming took off 3 bases at V and 8 bases at J, with 10 bases between the two ends. CDR1 is DFQATT, CDR2 SNEGSKA, per germline (reference sequence). This CDR3 contains 11 residues. CDR3 sequence: CSASAGRGYTF. In nucleotides, the CDR3 is TGCAGTGCTAGCGCAGGGAGAGGCTACACCTTC.